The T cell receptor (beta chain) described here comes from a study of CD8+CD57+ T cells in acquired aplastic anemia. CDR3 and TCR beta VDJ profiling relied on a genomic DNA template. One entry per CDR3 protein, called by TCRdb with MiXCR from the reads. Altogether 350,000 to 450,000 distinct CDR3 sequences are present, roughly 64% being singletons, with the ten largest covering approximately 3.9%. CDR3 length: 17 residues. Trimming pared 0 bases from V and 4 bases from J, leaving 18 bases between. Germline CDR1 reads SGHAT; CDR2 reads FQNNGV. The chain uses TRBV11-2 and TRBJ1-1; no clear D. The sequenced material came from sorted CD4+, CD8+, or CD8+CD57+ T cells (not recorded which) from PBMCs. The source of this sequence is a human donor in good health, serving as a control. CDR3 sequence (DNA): TGTGCCAGCAGCTTAGAGGACTACGGGGATTGGACCACTGAAGCTTTCTTT. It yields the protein CASSLEDYGDWTTEAFF.